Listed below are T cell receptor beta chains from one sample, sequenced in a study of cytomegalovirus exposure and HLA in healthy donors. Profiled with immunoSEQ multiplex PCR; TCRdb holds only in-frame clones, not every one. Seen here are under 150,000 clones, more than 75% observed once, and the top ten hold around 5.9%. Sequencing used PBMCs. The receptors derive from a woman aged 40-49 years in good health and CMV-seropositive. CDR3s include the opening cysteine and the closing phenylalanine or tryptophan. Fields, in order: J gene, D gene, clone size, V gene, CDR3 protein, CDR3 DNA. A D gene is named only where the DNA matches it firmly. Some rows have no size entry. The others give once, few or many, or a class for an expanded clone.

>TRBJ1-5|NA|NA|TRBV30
CAWSVSSVQPQHF
TGTGCCTGGAGTGTATCTTCCGTTCAGCCCCAGCATTTT
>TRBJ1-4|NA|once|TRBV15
CATSLQTSLPRDEKLFF
TGTGCCACCAGCCTTCAAACCAGCCTCCCGAGGGATGAAAAACTGTTTTTT
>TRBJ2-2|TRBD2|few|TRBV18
CASSPPGGTSYNTGELFF
TGTGCCAGCTCACCACCTGGAGGGACTAGCTATAACACCGGGGAGCTGTTTTTT
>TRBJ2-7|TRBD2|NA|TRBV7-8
CASRDRLAGEQYF
TGTGCCAGCAGAGATCGACTAGCGGGGGAGCAGTACTTC
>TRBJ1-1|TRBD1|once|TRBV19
CASSFRTGGTEAFF
TGTGCCAGTAGTTTCCGGACAGGGGGCACTGAAGCTTTCTTT
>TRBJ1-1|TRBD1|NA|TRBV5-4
CASSLILQGGMLLNTEAFF
TGTGCCAGCAGCCTTATCTTACAGGGGGGGATGCTCTTGAACACTGAAGCTTTCTTT
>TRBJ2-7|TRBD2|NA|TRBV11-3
CASSLGGTSYEQYF
TGTGCCAGCAGCTTGGGGGGGACCTCCTACGAGCAGTACTTC
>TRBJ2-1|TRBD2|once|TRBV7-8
CASSLITGTSGYNEQFF
TGTGCCAGCAGCTTAATAACGGGGACTAGCGGTTACAATGAGCAGTTCTTC
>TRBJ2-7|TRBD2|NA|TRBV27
CASSLVAGGRSYEQYF
TGTGCCAGCAGTTTAGTAGCGGGAGGTCGCTCCTACGAGCAGTACTTC
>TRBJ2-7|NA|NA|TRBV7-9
CASTSQALAYEQYF
TGTGCCAGCACCTCCCAGGCGCTGGCCTACGAGCAGTACTTC
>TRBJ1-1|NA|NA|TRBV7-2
CASSLAEGHTEAFF
TGTGCCAGCAGCTTAGCGGAGGGGCACACTGAAGCTTTCTTT
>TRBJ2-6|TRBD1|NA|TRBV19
CASSRDRAGANVLTF
TGTGCCAGTAGTCGAGACAGGGCTGGGGCCAACGTCCTGACTTTC
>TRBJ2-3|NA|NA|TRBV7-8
CASSLEEAGRRLGDTQYF
TGTGCCAGCAGCTTAGAGGAGGCGGGACGAAGGCTTGGAGATACGCAGTATTTT
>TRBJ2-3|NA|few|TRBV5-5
CASRQQDRTQYF
TGTGCCAGCAGGCAACAGGATCGTACGCAGTATTTT
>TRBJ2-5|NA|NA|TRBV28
CASSSHVQETQYF
TGTGCCAGCAGTTCCCACGTCCAGGAGACCCAGTACTTC
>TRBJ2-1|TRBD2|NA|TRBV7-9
CASSLGLAGGRDEQFF
TGTGCCAGCAGCCTGGGACTAGCGGGAGGGCGCGATGAGCAGTTCTTC
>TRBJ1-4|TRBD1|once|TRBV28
CASSSTTGPNEKLFF
TGTGCCAGCAGTTCGACGACAGGGCCTAATGAAAAACTGTTTTTT
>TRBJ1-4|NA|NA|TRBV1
CTSSQLTGRRNEKLFF
TGCACCAGCAGCCAATTGACGGGTCGGCGGAATGAAAAACTGTTTTTT
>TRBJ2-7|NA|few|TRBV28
CASSFPSTGPPSYEQYF
TGTGCCAGCAGTTTTCCTTCGACAGGCCCCCCCTCCTACGAGCAGTACTTC
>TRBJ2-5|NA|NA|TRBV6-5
CASSRSTGTQNQYF
TGTGCCAGCAGCCGTAGCACAGGTACACAGAACCAGTACTTC
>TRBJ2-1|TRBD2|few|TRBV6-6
CASASGRASGYNEQFF
TGTGCCAGCGCGAGCGGGAGGGCCTCCGGGTACAATGAGCAGTTCTTC
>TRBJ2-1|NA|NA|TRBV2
CASSVRRLMDEQFF
TGTGCCAGCAGTGTGCGCAGGCTCATGGATGAGCAGTTCTTC
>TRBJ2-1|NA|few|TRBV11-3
CASSRIDGGREQFF
TGTGCCAGCAGCAGGATCGACGGGGGACGTGAGCAGTTCTTC
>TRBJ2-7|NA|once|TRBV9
CASSPADPYEQYF
TGTGCCAGCAGCCCAGCGGACCCCTACGAGCAGTACTTC
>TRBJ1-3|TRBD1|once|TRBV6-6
CASSYVDRVYF
TGTGCCAGCAGTTACGTGGACAGGGTGTATTTT
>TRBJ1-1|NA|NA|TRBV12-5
CASGLVFPGKKTEAFF
TGTGCTAGTGGTTTGGTATTCCCAGGGAAGAAGACTGAAGCTTTCTTT
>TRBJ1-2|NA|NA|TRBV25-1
CASSDDYSLGYTF
TGTGCCAGCAGTGATGATTACAGTTTAGGCTACACCTTC
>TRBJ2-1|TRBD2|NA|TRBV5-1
CASSYSSGSSYNEQFF
TGCGCCAGCAGCTATTCTAGCGGGAGTTCCTACAATGAGCAGTTCTTC
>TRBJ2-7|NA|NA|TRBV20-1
CSAGFSRQYF
TGCAGTGCTGGCTTTAGCCGGCAGTACTTC
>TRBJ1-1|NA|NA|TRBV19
CASSIEGAGTPEAFF
TGTGCCAGTAGTATAGAAGGGGCGGGGACCCCTGAAGCTTTCTTT
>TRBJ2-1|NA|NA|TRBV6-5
CASSPSGSGSNEQFF
TGTGCCAGCAGCCCCTCGGGGTCGGGGAGCAATGAGCAGTTCTTC
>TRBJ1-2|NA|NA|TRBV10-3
CAISGSVSGYIGGYTF
TGTGCCATCAGTGGGTCGGTTTCAGGCTATATAGGTGGCTACACCTTC